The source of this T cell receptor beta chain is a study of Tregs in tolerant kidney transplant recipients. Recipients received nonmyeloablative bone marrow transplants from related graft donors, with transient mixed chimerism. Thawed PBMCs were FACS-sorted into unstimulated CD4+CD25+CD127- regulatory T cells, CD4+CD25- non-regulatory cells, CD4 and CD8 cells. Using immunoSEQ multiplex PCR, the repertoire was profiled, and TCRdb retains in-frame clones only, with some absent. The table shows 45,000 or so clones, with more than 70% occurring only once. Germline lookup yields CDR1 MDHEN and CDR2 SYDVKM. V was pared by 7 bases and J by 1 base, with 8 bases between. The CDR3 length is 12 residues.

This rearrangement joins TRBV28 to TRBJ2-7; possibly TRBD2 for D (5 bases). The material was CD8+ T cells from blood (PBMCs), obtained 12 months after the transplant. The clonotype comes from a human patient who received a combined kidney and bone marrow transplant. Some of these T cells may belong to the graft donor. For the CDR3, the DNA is TGTGCCAGCAATCCGGGGTCCTACGAGCAGTACTTC. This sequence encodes CASNPGSYEQYF.